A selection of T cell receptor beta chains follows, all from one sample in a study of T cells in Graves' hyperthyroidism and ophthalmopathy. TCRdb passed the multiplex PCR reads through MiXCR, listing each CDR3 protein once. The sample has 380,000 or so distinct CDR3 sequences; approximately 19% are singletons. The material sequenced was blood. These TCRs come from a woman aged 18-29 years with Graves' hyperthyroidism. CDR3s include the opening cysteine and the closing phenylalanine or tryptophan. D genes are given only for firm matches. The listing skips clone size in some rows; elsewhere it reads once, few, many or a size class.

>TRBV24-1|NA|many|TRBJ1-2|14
TGTGCCACCAGTGGAGTAGGGGGACTTAGTGGCTACACCTTC
CATSGVGGLSGYTF
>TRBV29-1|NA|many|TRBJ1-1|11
TGCAGCGTTTCAGGGGTCCCTGAAGCTTTCTTT
CSVSGVPEAFF
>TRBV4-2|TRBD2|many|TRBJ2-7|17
TGTGCCAGCAGCCAAGCTAGCGGGGGGGCGGGGGTCCCCGAGCAGTACTTC
CASSQASGGAGVPEQYF
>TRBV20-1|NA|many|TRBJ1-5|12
TGCAGTGCAGGTCCCGTCAGACAGCCCCAGCATTTT
CSAGPVRQPQHF
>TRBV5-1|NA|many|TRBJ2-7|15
TGCGCCAGCAGCTTGAGTGTGGGGGCCAGGGACGAGCAGTACTTC
CASSLSVGARDEQYF
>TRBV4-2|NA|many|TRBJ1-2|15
TGTGCCAGCAGCCAAGATAGAGAATTTAACTATGGCTACACCTTC
CASSQDREFNYGYTF
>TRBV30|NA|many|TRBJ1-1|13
TGTGCCTGGAGCCGAGACAGGCCAGTTGAAGCTTTCTTT
CAWSRDRPVEAFF
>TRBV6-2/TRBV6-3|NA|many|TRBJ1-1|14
TGTGCCAGCAGTCACAGGACGAGGAACACTGAAGCTTTCTTT
CASSHRTRNTEAFF
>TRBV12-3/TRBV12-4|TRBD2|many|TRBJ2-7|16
TGTGCCAGCAGTCCACGCCACTGGGGAGGGACCCACGAGCAGTACTTC
CASSPRHWGGTHEQYF
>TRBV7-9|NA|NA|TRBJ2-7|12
TGTGCCAGCAGCTTAGGTTCGACCGAGCAGTACTTC
CASSLGSTEQYF
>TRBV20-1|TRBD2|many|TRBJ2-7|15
TGCAGTGCTCCTCCTCCACTAGCGGGGTTCTACGAGCAGTACTTC
CSAPPPLAGFYEQYF
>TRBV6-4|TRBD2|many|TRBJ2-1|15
TGTGCCAGCAGTGAGGGGACTAGCGGCTACAATGAGCAGTTCTTC
CASSEGTSGYNEQFF
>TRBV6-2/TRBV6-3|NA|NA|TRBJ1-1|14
TGTGCCAGCAGTTCAGGGACAACCGACACTGAAGCTTTCTTT
CASSSGTTDTEAFF
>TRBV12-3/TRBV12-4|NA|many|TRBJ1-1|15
TGTGCCAGCAGTTTATTCCCGGGGGGGAACACTGAAGCTTTCTTT
CASSLFPGGNTEAFF
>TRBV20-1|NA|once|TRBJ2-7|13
TGCAGTGCTAGAGAGACTGCCGACTACGATCAGTACTTC
CSARETADYDQYF
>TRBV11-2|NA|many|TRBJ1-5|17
TGTGCCAGCAGCTTCTGGGACGGACCCTGGGGGAGTCAGCCCCAGCATTTT
CASSFWDGPWGSQPQHF
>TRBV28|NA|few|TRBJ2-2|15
TGTGCCAGCAGTTTTTCGCACCCGAACACCGGGGAGCTGTTTTTT
CASSFSHPNTGELFF
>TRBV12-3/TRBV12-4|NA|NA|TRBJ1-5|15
TGTGCCAGCAGGGCCCGGGGGGGGGGCAATCAGCCCCAGCATTTT
CASRARGGGNQPQHF